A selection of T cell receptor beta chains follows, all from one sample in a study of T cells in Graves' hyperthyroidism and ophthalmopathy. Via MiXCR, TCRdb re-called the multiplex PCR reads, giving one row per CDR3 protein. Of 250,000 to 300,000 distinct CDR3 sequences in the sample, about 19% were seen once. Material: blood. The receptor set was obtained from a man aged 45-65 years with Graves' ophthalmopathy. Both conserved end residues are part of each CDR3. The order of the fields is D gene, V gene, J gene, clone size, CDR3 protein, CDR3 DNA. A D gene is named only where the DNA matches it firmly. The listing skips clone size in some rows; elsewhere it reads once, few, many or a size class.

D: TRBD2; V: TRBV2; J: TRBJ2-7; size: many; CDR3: CASSESGWGTSGYEQYF; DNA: TGTGCCAGCAGTGAAAGTGGTTGGGGGACTAGTGGCTACGAGCAGTACTTC
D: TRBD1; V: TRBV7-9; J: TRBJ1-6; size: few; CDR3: CASSSTDRDGSPLHF; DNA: TGTGCCAGCAGCTCCACGGACAGGGACGGATCACCCCTCCACTTT
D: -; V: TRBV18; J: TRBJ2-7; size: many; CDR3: CASSPRAGGEQYF; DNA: TGTGCCAGCTCACCACGGGCCGGGGGCGAGCAGTACTTC
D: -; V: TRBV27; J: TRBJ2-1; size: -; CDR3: CASSRRSGSYNEQFF; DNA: TGTGCCAGCAGTCGGAGAAGCGGCTCCTACAATGAGCAGTTCTTC
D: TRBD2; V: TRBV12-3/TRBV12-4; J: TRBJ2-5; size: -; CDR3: CASARGRGETQYF; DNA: TGTGCCAGCGCTCGGGGGAGGGGAGAGACCCAGTACTTC
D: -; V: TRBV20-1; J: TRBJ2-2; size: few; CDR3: CSAISGTSTGELFF; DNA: TGCAGTGCCATTTCCGGGACTTCCACCGGGGAGCTGTTTTTT
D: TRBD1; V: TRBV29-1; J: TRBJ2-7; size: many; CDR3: CSERDRGHHEQYF; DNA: TGCAGCGAAAGAGACAGGGGGCATCACGAGCAGTACTTC
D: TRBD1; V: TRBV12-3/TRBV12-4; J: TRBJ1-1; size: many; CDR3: CASSSPTGVKTEAFF; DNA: TGTGCCAGCAGTTCCCCCACAGGGGTTAAGACTGAAGCTTTCTTT
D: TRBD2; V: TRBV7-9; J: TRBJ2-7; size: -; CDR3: CASKLGGTGYEQYF; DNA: TGTGCCAGCAAACTGGGGGGGACCGGCTACGAGCAGTACTTC
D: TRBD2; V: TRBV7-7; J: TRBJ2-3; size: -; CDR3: CASTPGLAGGADTQYF; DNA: TGTGCTAGCACCCCGGGACTAGCGGGAGGCGCAGATACGCAGTATTTT
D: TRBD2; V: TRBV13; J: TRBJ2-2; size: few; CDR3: CASSLGTRRPGELFF; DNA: TGTGCCAGCAGCCTCGGGACTAGGCGTCCCGGGGAGCTGTTTTTT
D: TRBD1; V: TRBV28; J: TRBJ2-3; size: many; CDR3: CASSPPRQGAGTDTQYF; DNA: TGTGCCAGCAGCCCCCCCCGACAGGGGGCGGGCACAGATACGCAGTATTTT
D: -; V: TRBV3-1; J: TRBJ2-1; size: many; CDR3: CASSKGGSGGEQFF; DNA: TGTGCCAGCAGCAAGGGGGGTTCCGGGGGAGAGCAGTTCTTC
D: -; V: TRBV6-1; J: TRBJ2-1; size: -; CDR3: CASSEIGGAYNEQFF; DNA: TGTGCCAGCAGTGAAATAGGGGGGGCCTACAATGAGCAGTTCTTC
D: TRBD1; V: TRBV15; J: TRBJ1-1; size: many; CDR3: CATSRGTGRTEAFF; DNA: TGTGCCACCAGCAGAGGGACAGGGCGGACTGAAGCTTTCTTT
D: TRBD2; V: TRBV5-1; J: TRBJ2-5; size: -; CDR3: CASRDMGGETQYF; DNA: TGCGCCAGCAGAGATATGGGAGGGGAGACCCAGTACTTC
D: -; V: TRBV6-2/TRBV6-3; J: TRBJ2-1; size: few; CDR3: CASSYSWTYSHEQFF; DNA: TGTGCCAGCAGTTACTCCTGGACCTACTCGCATGAGCAGTTCTTC
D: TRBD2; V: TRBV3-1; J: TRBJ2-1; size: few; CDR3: CASSQRTSGGEQFF; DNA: TGTGCCAGCAGCCAGAGGACTAGCGGGGGTGAGCAGTTCTTC
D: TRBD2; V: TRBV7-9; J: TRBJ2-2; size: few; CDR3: CASSLVSGVNTGELFF; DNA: TGTGCCAGCAGCTTAGTTAGCGGGGTCAACACCGGGGAGCTGTTTTTT
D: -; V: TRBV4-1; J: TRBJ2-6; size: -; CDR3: CASSQDFRAFSSGANVLTF; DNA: TGCGCCAGCAGCCAAGACTTTAGGGCCTTCAGCTCTGGGGCCAACGTCCTGACTTTC
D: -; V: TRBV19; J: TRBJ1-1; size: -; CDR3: CASGRGPGGPNTEAFF; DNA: TGTGCCAGTGGGAGGGGACCGGGGGGACCGAACACTGAAGCTTTCTTT
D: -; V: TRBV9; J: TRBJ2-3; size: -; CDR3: CASSVESQEDTQYF; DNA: TGTGCCAGCAGCGTAGAGTCGCAGGAAGATACGCAGTATTTT
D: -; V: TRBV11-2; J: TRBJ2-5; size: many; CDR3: CASSLSSETQYF; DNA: TGTGCCAGCAGCTTAAGTTCCGAGACCCAGTACTTC
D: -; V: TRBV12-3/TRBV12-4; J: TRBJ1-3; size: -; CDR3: CASSSHLRGNTIYF; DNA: TGTGCCAGCAGCTCCCACTTGAGGGGAAACACCATATATTTT
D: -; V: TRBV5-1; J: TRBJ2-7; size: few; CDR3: CASSLGPDSGQYF; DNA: TGCGCCAGCAGCTTGGGACCCGACAGTGGGCAGTACTTC
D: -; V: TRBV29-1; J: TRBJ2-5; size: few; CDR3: CSAVLREETQYF; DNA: TGCAGCGCCGTCCTCAGGGAGGAGACCCAGTACTTC
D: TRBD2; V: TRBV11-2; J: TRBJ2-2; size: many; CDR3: CASSLRTSGRVYGGELFF; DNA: TGTGCCAGCAGCCTAAGGACTAGCGGGAGGGTGTACGGCGGGGAGCTGTTTTTT
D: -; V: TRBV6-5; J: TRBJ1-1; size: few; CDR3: CASSYKDGIEAFF; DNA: TGTGCCAGCAGTTACAAAGACGGAATTGAAGCTTTCTTT
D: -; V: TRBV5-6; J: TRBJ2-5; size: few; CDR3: CASSLLEETQYF; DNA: TGTGCCAGCAGCTTGTTGGAGGAGACCCAGTACTTC
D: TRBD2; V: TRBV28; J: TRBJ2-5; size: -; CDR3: CASSLAGTSGRARETQYF; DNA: TGTGCCAGCAGTTTGGCCGGGACTAGCGGGAGGGCCAGGGAGACCCAGTACTTC
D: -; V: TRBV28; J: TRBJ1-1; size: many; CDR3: CASSPSVNTEAFF; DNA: TGTGCCAGCAGTCCCTCAGTGAACACTGAAGCTTTCTTT
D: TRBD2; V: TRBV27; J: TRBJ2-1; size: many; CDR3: CASISTSGRASERYNEQFF; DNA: TGTGCCAGCATCTCGACTAGCGGGAGGGCCTCGGAACGGTACAATGAGCAGTTCTTC
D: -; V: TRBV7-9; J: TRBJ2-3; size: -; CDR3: CASSPAGPDTQYF; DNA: TGTGCCAGCAGCCCGGCCGGCCCAGATACGCAGTATTTT
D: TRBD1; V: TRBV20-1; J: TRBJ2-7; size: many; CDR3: CSAFGTANYEQYF; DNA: TGCAGTGCTTTCGGGACAGCGAACTACGAGCAGTACTTC
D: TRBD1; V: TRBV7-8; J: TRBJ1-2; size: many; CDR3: CASSLEGAAGYTF; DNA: TGTGCCAGCAGCCTGGAGGGGGCAGCTGGCTACACCTTC
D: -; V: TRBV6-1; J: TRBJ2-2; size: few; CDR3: CASSPRRALTGELFF; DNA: TGTGCCAGCAGTCCTCGTCGGGCCCTAACCGGGGAGCTGTTTTTT
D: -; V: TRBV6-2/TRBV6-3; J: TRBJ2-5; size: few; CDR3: CASSYWGTQETQYF; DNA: TGTGCCAGCAGTTACTGGGGAACCCAAGAGACCCAGTACTTC
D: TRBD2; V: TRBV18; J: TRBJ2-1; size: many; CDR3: CASSTRLAGVGNEQFF; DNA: TGTGCCAGCTCAACGCGACTAGCGGGAGTGGGGAATGAGCAGTTCTTC
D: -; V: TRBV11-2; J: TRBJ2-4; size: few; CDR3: CASGFSGAKNIQYF; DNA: TGTGCCAGCGGCTTTTCTGGGGCCAAAAACATTCAGTACTTC
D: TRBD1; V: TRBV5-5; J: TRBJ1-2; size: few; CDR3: CASSSWTGTIYGYTF; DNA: TGTGCCAGCAGCTCCTGGACAGGGACAATCTATGGCTACACCTTC
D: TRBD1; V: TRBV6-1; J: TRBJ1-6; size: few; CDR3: CASTESGQSNSPLHF; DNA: TGTGCCAGCACCGAGTCGGGACAGAGTAATTCACCCCTCCACTTT
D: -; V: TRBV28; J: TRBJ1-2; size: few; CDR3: CASATWSGWDYGYTF; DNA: TGTGCCAGCGCCACTTGGAGTGGCTGGGACTATGGCTACACCTTC
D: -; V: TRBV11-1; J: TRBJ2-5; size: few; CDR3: CASTIRPGETQYF; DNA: TGTGCCAGCACGATAAGACCGGGAGAGACCCAGTACTTC
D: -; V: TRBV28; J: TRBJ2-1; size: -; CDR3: CASVAPGQTYNEQFF; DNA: TGTGCCAGCGTTGCTCCGGGGCAGACCTACAATGAGCAGTTCTTC
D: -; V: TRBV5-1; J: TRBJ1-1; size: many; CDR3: CASSLSTGNTEAFF; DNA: TGCGCCAGCAGCTTGAGTACAGGGAACACTGAAGCTTTCTTT
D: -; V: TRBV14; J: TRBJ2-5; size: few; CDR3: CASSQGRTGTQYF; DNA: TGTGCCAGCAGCCAGGGCCGAACAGGGACCCAGTACTTC